The 21 T cell receptor beta chains reported below all come from one sample, sequenced in a study of early T cells in non-severe SARS-CoV-2 infection. Via MiXCR, TCRdb re-called the 5' RACE reads, giving one row per CDR3 protein. The table shows about 47,000 distinct CDR3 sequences, with about 11% occurring only once. The sequencing input was whole blood. These TCRs come from an adult who was a healthcare worker with PCR-confirmed SARS-CoV-2 infection or an uninfected control (not recorded which).

V is TRBV7-9 and J is TRBJ2-5; D might be TRBD2 (5 bases). This CDR3 is built from 13 residues. Germline loops: CDR1 SEHNR, CDR2 FQNEAQ (reference sequence). Deletions cut 5 bases from V and 1 base from J, with 8 bases between. The DNA of the CDR3 is TGTGCCAGCAGCCGGGATACCCAAGAGACCCAGTACTTC. Protein: CASSRDTQETQYF.

This clonotype was found many times. The chain employs TRBV9 and TRBJ2-7; D is perhaps TRBD2 (5 bases). Trimming removed 5 bases at V and 0 bases at J, with 18 bases between. The germline gives CDR1 SGDLS, CDR2 YYNGEE. The CDR3 loop spans 16 amino acids. CDR3 region: CASRYEQLVLSYEQYF. The CDR3 DNA sequence: TGTGCCAGCAGGTACGAGCAACTAGTGCTCTCCTACGAGCAGTACTTC.

This clonotype was seen repeatedly, ten times or more. The chain uses TRBV6-5 and TRBJ1-6, with TRBD1 matching 7 bases. The germline V gene has CDR1 MNHEY and CDR2 SVGAGI. V lost 8 bases, J lost 8 bases, and 6 bases stayed unmatched. This CDR3 has 13 residues. In DNA, the CDR3 is TGTGCCAGCTCCGGGACAGCCGATTCACCCCTCCACTTT. Protein: CASSGTADSPLHF.

This clonotype has at least ten counts. The chain couples TRBV30 to TRBJ1-2; 7 bases agree with TRBD1. The CDR3 spans 12 residues. Trimming took 0 bases from V and 6 from J; bases not matched to a gene: 1. Germline lookup yields CDR1 GTSNPN and CDR2 SVGIG (reference sequence). This chain's CDR3 is CAWSVQGNGYTF. Here the CDR3 DNA reads TGTGCCTGGAGTGTACAGGGGAATGGCTACACCTTC.

CDR3 in DNA: TGTGCCAGCACCCCCAGCTTAAGGGCAGGACAGCCCCAGCATTTT. It yields the protein CASTPSLRAGQPQHF. The rearrangement links TRBV6-1 to TRBJ1-5; D is ambiguous. CDR1 and CDR2 from the germline V gene are MNHNS and SASEGT. This CDR3 has 15 amino acids. The germline V and J ends were trimmed by 7 bases and 7 bases, with 20 bases remaining between them.

This clonotype was seen at least ten times. The chain links TRBV28 to TRBJ2-7, with a weak D call TRBD1 (6 bases). CDR3 length equals 16 residues. Deletions cut 5 bases from V and 0 bases from J, with 17 bases between. The germline V gene has CDR1 MDHEN and CDR2 SYDVKM. This chain's CDR3 is CASSARTAPSSYEQYF. The CDR3 coding sequence is TGTGCCAGCAGTGCCCGGACAGCCCCAAGCTCCTACGAGCAGTACTTC. Full variable domain (outside the CDR3, taken from reference TRBV28 and TRBJ2-7): DVKVTQSSRYLVKRTGEKVFLECVQDMDHENMFWYRQDPGLGLRLIYFSYDVKMKEKGDIPEGYSVSREKKERFSLILESASTNQTSMYLCASSARTAPSSYEQYFGPGTRLTVT.

This clonotype was observed a handful of times. This rearrangement joins TRBV6-2 or TRBV6-3 to TRBJ2-7, with D possibly being TRBD1 (6 bases). Germline values: CDR1 MNHEY, CDR2 SVGEGT. The CDR3 is 11 residues long. Deletions cut 6 bases from V and 7 bases from J, with 10 bases between. CDR3 amino acids: CASSPDREQYF. The CDR3 nucleotides read TGTGCCAGCAGCCCCGACAGGGAGCAGTACTTC.

The genes are TRBV7-6 and TRBJ2-1, with 10 nucleotides matching TRBD2. V shed 2 bases, J shed 8 bases, and the junction held 3 bases outside the gene matches. CDR3 size: 14 residues. Germline loops: CDR1 SGHVS, CDR2 FNYEAQ. CDR3 sequence (DNA): TGTGCCAGCAGCTTAAAGCGGGGGGGATATGAGCAGTTCTTC. Protein sequence: CASSLKRGGYEQFF.

This clonotype was seen ten or more times. The chain employs TRBV7-2 and TRBJ2-3; tentatively, D is TRBD2 (5 bases). This CDR3 comprises 16 residues. V was shortened by 5 bases and J by 2 bases, with 17 bases between the two germline ends. Germline V gives CDR1 SGHTA, CDR2 FQGNSA. CDR3 loop: CASSPDSARNTDTQYF. In DNA form, the CDR3 reads TGTGCCAGCAGCCCTGATAGCGCCCGCAACACAGATACGCAGTATTTT.

The V and J genes are TRBV19 and TRBJ2-1; TRBD1 matches 8 bases. V gave up 6 bases and J gave up 1 base; unmatched junction bases: 5. CDR3 length: 15 amino acids. Germline V CDR1 and CDR2: LNHDA, SQIVND (reference sequence). In nucleotides, the CDR3 is TGTGCCAGTAGCCAGACAGGGGAATCCTACAATGAGCAGTTCTTC. Its protein product is CASSQTGESYNEQFF.

This clonotype was picked up many times. This sequence joins TRBV29-1 and TRBJ2-5, with D possibly called TRBD1 or TRBD2 (5 bases each). The germline CDR1 and CDR2 sequences are SQVTM and ANQGSEA. The V and J ends lost 4 bases and 4 bases respectively, with 13 bases between them. There are 13 residues in the CDR3. CDR3 bases: TGCAGCGTTGTGGGGTCTGGGGGAGAGACCCAGTACTTC. Protein: CSVVGSGGETQYF.

This clonotype has more than one count but fewer than ten. V and J are TRBV24-1 and TRBJ1-4, with D tentatively TRBD1 (6 bases). This CDR3 contains 15 residues. The V gene's germline CDR1 is KGHDR and CDR2 SFDVKD. The V and J ends lost 3 bases and 8 bases respectively, with 15 bases between them. The CDR3 spells CATSDPQGGVEKLFF. In nucleotides, the CDR3 is TGTGCCACCAGTGATCCACAGGGAGGCGTGGAAAAACTGTTTTTT.

This clonotype was detected ten times or more. CDR3 in DNA: TGTGCCAGCAGCTTGTCTATCCAGGGGGTTAAAGGCGAGCAGTACTTC. The encoded protein is CASSLSIQGVKGEQYF. The chain uses TRBV5-5 and TRBJ2-7; TRBD1 aligns across 7 bases. The CDR3 totals 16 residues. Losses at the gene ends were 1 base for V and 6 bases for J; bases not matched to a gene: 13. Germline CDR1 and CDR2: SGHKS and YYEKEE (reference sequence). Filled out from reference TRBV5-5 and TRBJ2-7, the complete variable domain reads DAGVTQSPTHLIKTRGQQVTLRCSPISGHKSVSWYQQVLGQGPQFIFQYYEKEERGRGNFPDRFSARQFPNYSSELNVNALLLGDSALYLCASSLSIQGVKGEQYFGPGTRLTVT.

This clonotype was counted many times. The chain combines TRBV7-8 with TRBJ2-5; the D gene is possibly TRBD1 (5 bases). Germline CDR1 reads SGHVS; CDR2 reads FQNEAQ. Trimming removed 10 bases from V and 7 bases from J, with 19 bases in between. This CDR3 has 13 residues. The chain's CDR3 is CATRQGSLGTQYF. CDR3 in DNA: TGTGCCACCCGCCAGGGATCCCTGGGGACCCAGTACTTC.

This chain connects TRBV29-1 to TRBJ1-2; 12 bases are a match to TRBD1. The germline CDR1 and CDR2 sequences are SQVTM and ANQGSEA. V shed 6 bases and J 5 bases; nucleotides not matched to a gene: 4. The CDR3 is 13 residues long. The CDR3 loop reads CSVGDRGLYGYTF. The DNA for the CDR3 is TGCAGCGTCGGGGACAGGGGGCTTTATGGCTACACCTTC.

This chain uses TRBV5-5 with TRBJ1-2; TRBD1 agrees at 9 bases. CDR1 SGHKS and CDR2 YYEKEE come from the germline V gene (reference sequence). The CDR3 totals 13 residues. J gave up 8 bases and V 6 bases, and 8 bases lay outside the gene matches. The CDR3 DNA reads as TGTGCCAGCAACGTACAGGGGGCGGGAGGCTACACCTTC. Amino acids: CASNVQGAGGYTF.

This clonotype was detected only a few times. V is TRBV20-1 and J is TRBJ1-5, with D maybe TRBD1 (5 bases). Germline V gene lookup returns CDR1 DFQATT and CDR2 SNEGSKA (reference sequence). Trimming stripped 3 bases from V and 5 bases from J, with 14 bases between. The CDR3 sequence is 14 residues long. The CDR3, as DNA: TGCAGTGCTAGGGAGGGGATAGAGGATCAGCCCCAGCATTTT. Amino acid sequence: CSAREGIEDQPQHF.

This clonotype has a count of ten or more. V usage is TRBV14 and J usage is TRBJ1-2; possible D gene TRBD1, 5 bases. The CDR3 is made up of 15 amino acids. The V end was cut by 4 bases, the J end by 6 bases, with 18 bases between. Per germline, CDR1 SGHDN and CDR2 FVKESK. The CDR3 DNA reads as TGTGCCAGCAGCCGATTGTATGGGGCTAATGATGGCTACACCTTC. This codes for CASSRLYGANDGYTF.

This clonotype was picked up one time. This chain uses TRBV7-9 with TRBJ2-7, with unresolved D. From germline, CDR1 is SEHNR and CDR2 FQNEAQ (reference sequence). The CDR3 covers 13 residues. Trimming pared 4 bases from V and 0 bases from J, leaving 7 bases between. This chain's CDR3 is CASSSPYSYEQYF. The CDR3 DNA reads TGTGCCAGCAGCTCCCCCTACTCCTACGAGCAGTACTTC.

V and J are TRBV12-3 or TRBV12-4 and TRBJ2-3, with TRBD2 identical over 8 bases. The CDR3 has 16 residues. After removal of 5 bases from V and 2 bases from J, the junction contained 9 bases not matched to a gene. CDR3 residues: CASSPLLAEFTDTQYF. The CDR3 DNA is TGTGCCAGCAGTCCTCTACTAGCGGAGTTCACAGATACGCAGTATTTT.

The chain recombines TRBV2 with TRBJ2-7; tentative D call: TRBD2 (7 bases). V was shortened by 7 bases and J by 4 bases, with 17 bases between the two germline ends. The CDR3 loop spans 14 amino acids. CDR1 SNHLY and CDR2 FYNNEI come from the germline V gene. The CDR3 DNA reads as TGTGCCAGCAAAAATAGCCGGGGGGCTTACGAGCAGTACTTC. Translated, it gives CASKNSRGAYEQYF.